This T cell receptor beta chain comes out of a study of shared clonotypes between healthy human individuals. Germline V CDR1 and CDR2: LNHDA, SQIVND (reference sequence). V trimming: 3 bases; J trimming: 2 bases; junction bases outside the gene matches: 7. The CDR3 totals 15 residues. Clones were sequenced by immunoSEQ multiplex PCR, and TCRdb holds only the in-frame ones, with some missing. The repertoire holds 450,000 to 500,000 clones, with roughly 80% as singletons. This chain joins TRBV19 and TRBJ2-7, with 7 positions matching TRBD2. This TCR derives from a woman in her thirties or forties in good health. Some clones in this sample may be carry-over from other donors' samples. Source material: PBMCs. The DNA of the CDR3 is TGTGCCAGTAGTATGGGGGGAGGGCAACCCTACGAGCAGTACTTC. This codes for CASSMGGGQPYEQYF.